This T cell receptor beta chain was captured by sequencing in a study of shared clonotypes between healthy human individuals. Study summary: Each donor's CD8 memory used one plate, CD8 naive two, each CD4 subset three. Study-level points and caveats: Sampling used blood alone; tissue repertoires probably differ. Rarefaction showed sorted-subset sequencing was incomplete despite large depth.

The V gene's germline CDR1 is LGHNA and CDR2 YNFKEQ. V was cut by 0 bases and J by 4 bases, with 12 bases left in between. This CDR3 spans 15 amino acids. At deep level, the assay was performed. Here immunoSEQ multiplex PCR was the method, and the copy in TCRdb shows in-frame clones only, minus some. Here the sample spans about 2.4 million clones, over 85% being singletons. As regards this clone: Its antigen is unidentified.

Sequencing was performed on naive CD4+ T cells from PBMCs. Documented subset: CD45RA+ positively selected. The TCR was taken from a young man in good health. Some clones in this sample may be carry-over from other donors' samples. J is TRBJ1-1 and V is TRBV4-2, with TRBD1 as a possible D gene (5 bases). The CDR3 region is CASSQDWGLGTEAFF. The CDR3 region has the DNA TGTGCCAGCAGCCAAGATTGGGGCTTGGGCACTGAAGCTTTCTTT.